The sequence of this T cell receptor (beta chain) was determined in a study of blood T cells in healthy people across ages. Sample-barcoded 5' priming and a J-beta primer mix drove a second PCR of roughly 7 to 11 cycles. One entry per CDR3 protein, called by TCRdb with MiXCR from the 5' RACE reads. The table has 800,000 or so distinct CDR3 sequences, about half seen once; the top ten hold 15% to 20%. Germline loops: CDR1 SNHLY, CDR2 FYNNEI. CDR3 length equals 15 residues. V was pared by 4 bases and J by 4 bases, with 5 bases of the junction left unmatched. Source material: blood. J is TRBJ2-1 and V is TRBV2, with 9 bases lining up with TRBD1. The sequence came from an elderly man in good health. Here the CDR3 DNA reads TGTGCCAGCAGTGCCGGGACAGGGTTTTACAATGAGCAGTTCTTC. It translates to CASSAGTGFYNEQFF.